Given below is one TCR beta chain in context. The target antigen is unknown. The sample is drawn from a study of shared clonotypes between healthy human individuals. The study's findings and limits: Relative to memory subsets, naive subsets generally showed larger estimated richness.

Some clones are missing from TCRdb's copy, which holds only in-frame ones; the method was immunoSEQ multiplex PCR. There are 2 million to 2.5 million clones in the sample; 90% to 95% occur only once, and 0.35% to 0.45% lies in the top ten. The origin of this receptor is a man aged 18-30 years in good health. Some clones in this sample may be carry-over from other donors' samples. The specimen was naive CD4+ T cells from PBMCs. The subset here: CD45RA+ positively selected.

CDR3 nucleotide sequence: TGTGCCAGCAGTGATGGAGGCCATCCTTCGGGTGAGCAGTTCTTC. Protein sequence: CASSDGGHPSGEQFF. The chain is built from TRBV6-1 and TRBJ2-1; D might be TRBD2 (5 bases). CDR3 length equals 15 residues. Germline CDR1 and CDR2: MNHNS and SASEGT. V was clipped by 3 bases and J by 9 bases, with 18 bases between them.